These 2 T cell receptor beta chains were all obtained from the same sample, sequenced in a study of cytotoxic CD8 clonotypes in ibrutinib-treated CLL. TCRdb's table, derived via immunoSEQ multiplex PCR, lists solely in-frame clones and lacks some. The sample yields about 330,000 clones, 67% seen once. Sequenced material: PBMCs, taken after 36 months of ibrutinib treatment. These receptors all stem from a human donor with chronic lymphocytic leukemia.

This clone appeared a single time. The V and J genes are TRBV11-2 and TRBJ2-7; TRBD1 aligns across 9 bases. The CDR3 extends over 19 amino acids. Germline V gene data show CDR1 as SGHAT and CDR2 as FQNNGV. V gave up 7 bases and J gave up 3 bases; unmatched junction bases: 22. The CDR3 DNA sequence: TGTGCCAGCACCCTAGACCGGGACAGGGAGATACTACGGGGCTACGAGCAGTACTTC. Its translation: CASTLDRDREILRGYEQYF.

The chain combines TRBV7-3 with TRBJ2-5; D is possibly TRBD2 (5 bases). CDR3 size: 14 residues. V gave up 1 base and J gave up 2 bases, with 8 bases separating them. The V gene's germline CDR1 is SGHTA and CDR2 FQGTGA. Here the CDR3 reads CASSLRTEQETQYF. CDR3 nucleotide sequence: TGTGCCAGCAGCTTAAGGACTGAACAAGAGACCCAGTACTTC.